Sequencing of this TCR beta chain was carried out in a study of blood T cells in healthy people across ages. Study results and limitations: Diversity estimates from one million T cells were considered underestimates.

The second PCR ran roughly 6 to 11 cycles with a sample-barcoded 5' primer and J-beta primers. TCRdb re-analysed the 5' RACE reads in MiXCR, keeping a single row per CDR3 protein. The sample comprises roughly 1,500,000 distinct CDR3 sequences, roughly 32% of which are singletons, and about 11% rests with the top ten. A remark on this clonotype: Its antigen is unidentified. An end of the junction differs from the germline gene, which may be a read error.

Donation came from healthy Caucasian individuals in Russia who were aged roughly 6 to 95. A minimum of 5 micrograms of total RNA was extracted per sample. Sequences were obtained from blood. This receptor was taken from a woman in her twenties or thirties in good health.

The CDR3 coding sequence is TGTACCAGCTTAAGACAGGGTGCTACGTGGGAGCAGTACTTC. The encoded protein is CTSLRQGATWEQYF. The chain carries TRBV28 and TRBJ2-5, with 7 bases lining up with TRBD1. CDR3 length: 14 amino acids. Germline CDR1 reads MDHEN; CDR2 reads SYDVKM.